A selection of T cell receptor beta chains follows, all from one sample in a study of T cell responses to AZD1222 COVID-19 vaccine. The data were produced by immunoSEQ multiplex PCR, yet TCRdb's version contains in-frame clones alone and is incomplete. The data show some 84,000 clones, over 80% seen once. This sample comprised peripheral blood, obtained on day 0 of AZD1222 vaccination. Receptors were obtained from an adult in good health. Each CDR3 is given with its conserved first and last residue. Fields, in order: J gene, D gene, clone size, V gene, CDR3 DNA, CDR3 protein. A D gene is named only where the DNA matches it firmly. Where a row states a size, it is once, few, many or the class of an expanded clone; other rows omit it.

j_gene: TRBJ1-1; d_gene: -; abundance: -; v_gene: TRBV27; CDR3nt: TGTGCCAGCAGCACATCGGCCAGGGTAGCTCTCGCTGAAGCTTTCTTT; CDR3aa: CASSTSARVALAEAFF
j_gene: TRBJ1-2; d_gene: -; abundance: -; v_gene: TRBV28; CDR3nt: TGTGCCAGCAGTTTCTTGGTTGAGTACCGAGCTAACTATGGCTACACCTTC; CDR3aa: CASSFLVEYRANYGYTF
j_gene: TRBJ1-4; d_gene: -; abundance: -; v_gene: TRBV5-6; CDR3nt: TGTGCCAGCAGCTTGGATAGGGGCGTGGGTGAAAAACTGTTTTTT; CDR3aa: CASSLDRGVGEKLFF
j_gene: TRBJ2-3; d_gene: TRBD2; abundance: -; v_gene: TRBV24-1; CDR3nt: TGTGCCACCAGTGATCCGTATAGCGGGAGCACAGATACGCAGTATTTT; CDR3aa: CATSDPYSGSTDTQYF
j_gene: TRBJ1-5; d_gene: TRBD1; abundance: -; v_gene: TRBV28; CDR3nt: TGTGCCAGCAGTTTAGCAGACAGGGAACGTCAGCCCCAGCATTTT; CDR3aa: CASSLADRERQPQHF
j_gene: TRBJ1-3; d_gene: -; abundance: -; v_gene: TRBV4-2; CDR3nt: TGTGCCAGCAGCCAAGCTTTTTATTCCGGCTCTGGAAACACCATATATTTT; CDR3aa: CASSQAFYSGSGNTIYF
j_gene: TRBJ1-1; d_gene: -; abundance: -; v_gene: TRBV7-6; CDR3nt: TGTGCCAGCAGCTTAGAGCGGTCTTGGGGCACTGAAGCTTTCTTT; CDR3aa: CASSLERSWGTEAFF
j_gene: TRBJ1-1; d_gene: -; abundance: -; v_gene: TRBV4-1; CDR3nt: TGCGCCAGCAGCCAAGACGGAGACGGGCTGGCCACTGAAGCTTTCTTT; CDR3aa: CASSQDGDGLATEAFF
j_gene: TRBJ1-2; d_gene: TRBD1; abundance: -; v_gene: TRBV29-1; CDR3nt: TGCAGCGTTGGTACAGGGGAACTCACCTTC; CDR3aa: CSVGTGELTF
j_gene: TRBJ1-4; d_gene: -; abundance: -; v_gene: TRBV9; CDR3nt: TGTGCCAGCAGCTCGGGCTTAGTCTTTGAAAAACTGTTTTTT; CDR3aa: CASSSGLVFEKLFF
j_gene: TRBJ1-1; d_gene: -; abundance: -; v_gene: TRBV18; CDR3nt: TGTGCCAGCTCACAGGGCCGAGACACTGAAGCTTTCTTT; CDR3aa: CASSQGRDTEAFF
j_gene: TRBJ2-3; d_gene: -; abundance: few; v_gene: TRBV4-2; CDR3nt: TGTGCCAGCAGCCGACAATTAGCGTCCGGGACAGATACGCAGTATTTT; CDR3aa: CASSRQLASGTDTQYF
j_gene: TRBJ2-5; d_gene: -; abundance: -; v_gene: TRBV7-3; CDR3nt: TGTGCCAGCAGCTTAACCGCCGAGACCCAGTACTTC; CDR3aa: CASSLTAETQYF
j_gene: TRBJ1-2; d_gene: -; abundance: -; v_gene: TRBV28; CDR3nt: TGTGCCAGCACCTCGGGCTCCTATGGCTACACCTTC; CDR3aa: CASTSGSYGYTF
j_gene: TRBJ1-4; d_gene: -; abundance: -; v_gene: TRBV30; CDR3nt: TGTGCCTGGAAACAGGGATGGCGCGAAAATGAAAAACTGTTTTTT; CDR3aa: CAWKQGWRENEKLFF
j_gene: TRBJ1-1; d_gene: TRBD1; abundance: -; v_gene: TRBV27; CDR3nt: TGTGCCAGCAGTCGAGACAGGGCGAACACTGAAGCTTTCTTT; CDR3aa: CASSRDRANTEAFF
j_gene: TRBJ1-2; d_gene: -; abundance: -; v_gene: TRBV9; CDR3nt: TGTGCCAGCAGCGGGACTCCTAATTCTTACACCTTC; CDR3aa: CASSGTPNSYTF
j_gene: TRBJ2-5; d_gene: -; abundance: -; v_gene: TRBV3-1/TRBV3-2; CDR3nt: TGTGCCAGCAGTGGACCCAACGGGGTGATTGAGACCCAGTACTTC; CDR3aa: CASSGPNGVIETQYF